The T cell receptor beta chain under discussion was sequenced for a study of tumor-infiltrating lymphocytes in localized non-small cell lung cancer. The method was immunoSEQ multiplex PCR; TCRdb's version includes in-frame clones alone and lacks a portion of them. The sample holds approximately 16,000 clones, less than 55% seen once. Trimming pared 10 bases from V and 4 bases from J, leaving 14 bases between. There are 14 residues in the CDR3. The germline V gene encodes CDR1 ENHRY and CDR2 SYGVKD. The sequence was obtained from a human donor with non-small cell lung cancer. Sequenced material: lung tumor tissue. The V gene is TRBV10-3, the J gene TRBJ2-6; the D call may be TRBD1 or TRBD2 (5 bases each). This chain's CDR3 is CANRGEGGANVLTF. As DNA, the CDR3 is TGTGCCAACCGGGGTGAGGGGGGGGCCAACGTCCTGACTTTC.